This T cell receptor beta chain was obtained from a study of memory CD4+ T cells and cytomegalovirus serostatus. With respect to this clone: No antigen is known for it.

Per the original data handling: Out-of-frame sequences were removed, leaving about 2.2 million distinct TCRbeta sequences. The protocol was immunoSEQ multiplex PCR, while the TCRdb copy is restricted to in-frame clones and leaves out a portion. From that table come the V and J calls and clone size; the DNA was used to work out D and trimming. The data hold under 45,000 clones, with over 70% observed a single time. Single viable CD3+CD4+CD8-CD45RO+ cells were sorted as the memory CD4+ T cells. Serostatus was set by detecting CMV pp150, pp28, p38, p52 IgG. After thawing, CD4+ T cells were positively selected. Losses at the gene ends were 7 bases for V and 5 bases for J; bases not matched to a gene: 10. The germline V gene has CDR1 SQVTM and CDR2 ANQGSEA. There are 13 residues in the CDR3. Findings and caveats of the study: Each of 55 to 80 CMV-associated TCRbeta sequences occurred in one to five individuals.

Sequencing input: memory CD4+ T cells from blood. The chain joins TRBV29-1 to TRBJ1-2; 7 nucleotides line up with TRBD1. This sequence was found in an adult in good health and CMV-seronegative. CDR3 bases: TGCAGCGCCAGAGACAGGGAACCTTATGGCTACACCTTC. It yields the protein CSARDREPYGYTF.